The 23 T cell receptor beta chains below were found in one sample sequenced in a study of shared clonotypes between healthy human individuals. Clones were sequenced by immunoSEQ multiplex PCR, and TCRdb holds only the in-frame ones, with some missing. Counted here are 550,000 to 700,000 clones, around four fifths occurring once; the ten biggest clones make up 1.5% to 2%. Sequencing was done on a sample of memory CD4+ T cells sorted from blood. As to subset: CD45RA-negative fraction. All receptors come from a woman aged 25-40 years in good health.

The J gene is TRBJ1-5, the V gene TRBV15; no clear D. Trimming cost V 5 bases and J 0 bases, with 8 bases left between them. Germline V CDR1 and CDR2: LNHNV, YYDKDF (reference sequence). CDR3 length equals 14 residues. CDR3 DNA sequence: TGTGCCACCAGCCGCCTAGATAGCAATCAGCCCCAGCATTTT. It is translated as CATSRLDSNQPQHF.

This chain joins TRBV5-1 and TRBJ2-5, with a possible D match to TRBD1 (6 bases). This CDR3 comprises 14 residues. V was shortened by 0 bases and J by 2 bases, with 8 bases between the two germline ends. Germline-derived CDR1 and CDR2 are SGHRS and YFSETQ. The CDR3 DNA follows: TGCGCCAGCAGCTTGGCGACAGGACAAGAGACCCAGTACTTC. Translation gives CASSLATGQETQYF.

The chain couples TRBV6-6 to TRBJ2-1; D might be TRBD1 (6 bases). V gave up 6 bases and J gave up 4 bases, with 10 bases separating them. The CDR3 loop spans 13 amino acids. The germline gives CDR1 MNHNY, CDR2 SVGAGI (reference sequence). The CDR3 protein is CASRLGQYNEQFF. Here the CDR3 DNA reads TGTGCCAGCAGACTAGGACAGTACAATGAGCAGTTCTTC.

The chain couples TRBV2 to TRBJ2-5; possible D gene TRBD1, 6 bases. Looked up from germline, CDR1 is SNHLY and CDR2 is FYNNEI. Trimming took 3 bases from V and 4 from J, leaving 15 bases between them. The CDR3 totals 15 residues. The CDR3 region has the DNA TGTGCCAGCAGTGAGGGGGCAGGGGTGGGAGAGACCCAGTACTTC. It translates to CASSEGAGVGETQYF.

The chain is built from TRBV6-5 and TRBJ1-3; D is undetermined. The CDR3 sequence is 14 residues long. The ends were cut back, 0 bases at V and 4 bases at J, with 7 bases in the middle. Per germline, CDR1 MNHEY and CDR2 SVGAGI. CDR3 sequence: CASSYSSGGNTIYF. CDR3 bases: TGTGCCAGCAGTTACTCGTCAGGAGGAAACACCATATATTTT.

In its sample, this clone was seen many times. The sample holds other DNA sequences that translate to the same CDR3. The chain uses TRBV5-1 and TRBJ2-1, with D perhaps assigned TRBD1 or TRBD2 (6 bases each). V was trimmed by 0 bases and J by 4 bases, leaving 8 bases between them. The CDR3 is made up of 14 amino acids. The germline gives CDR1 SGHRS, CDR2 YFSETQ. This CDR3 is CASSLEGGYNEQFF. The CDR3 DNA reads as TGCGCCAGCAGCTTGGAGGGGGGATACAATGAGCAGTTCTTC.

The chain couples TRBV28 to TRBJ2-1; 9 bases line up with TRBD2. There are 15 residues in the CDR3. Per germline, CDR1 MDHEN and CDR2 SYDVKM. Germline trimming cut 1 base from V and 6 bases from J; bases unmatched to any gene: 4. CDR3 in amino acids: CASSLLAGGSNEQFF. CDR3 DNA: TGTGCCAGCAGTTTATTGGCGGGAGGGAGCAATGAGCAGTTCTTC.

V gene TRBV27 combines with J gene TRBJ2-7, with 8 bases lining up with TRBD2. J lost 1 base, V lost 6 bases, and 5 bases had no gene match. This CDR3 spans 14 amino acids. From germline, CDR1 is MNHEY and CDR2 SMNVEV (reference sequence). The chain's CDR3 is CASRRGTRSYEQYF. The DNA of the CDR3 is TGTGCCAGCAGGAGAGGGACTAGATCCTACGAGCAGTACTTC.

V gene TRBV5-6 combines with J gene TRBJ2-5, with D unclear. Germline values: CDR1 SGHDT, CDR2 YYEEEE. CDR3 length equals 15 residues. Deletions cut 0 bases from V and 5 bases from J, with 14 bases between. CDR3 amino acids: CASSLVSARTETQYF. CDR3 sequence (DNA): TGTGCCAGCAGCTTGGTGTCAGCCCGGACGGAGACCCAGTACTTC.

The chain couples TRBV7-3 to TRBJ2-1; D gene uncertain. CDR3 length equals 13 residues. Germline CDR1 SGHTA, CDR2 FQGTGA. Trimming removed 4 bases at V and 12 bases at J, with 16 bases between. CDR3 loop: CASSSGPSSGQFF. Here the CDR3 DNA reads TGTGCCAGCAGCTCAGGACCGAGTAGTGGGCAGTTCTTC.

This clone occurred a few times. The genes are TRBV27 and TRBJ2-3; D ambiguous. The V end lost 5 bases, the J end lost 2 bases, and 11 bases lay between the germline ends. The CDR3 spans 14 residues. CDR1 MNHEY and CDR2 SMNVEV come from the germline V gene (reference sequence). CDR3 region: CASSPRPITDTQYF. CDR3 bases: TGTGCCAGCAGTCCACGGCCGATCACAGATACGCAGTATTTT.

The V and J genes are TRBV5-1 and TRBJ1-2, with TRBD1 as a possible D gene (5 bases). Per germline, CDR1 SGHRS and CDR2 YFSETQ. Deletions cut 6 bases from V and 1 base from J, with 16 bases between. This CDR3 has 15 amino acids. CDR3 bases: TGCGCCAGCACAACACAACCGACAGATAACTATGGCTACACCTTC. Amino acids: CASTTQPTDNYGYTF. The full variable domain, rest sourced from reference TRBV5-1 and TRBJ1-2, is KAGVTQTPRYLIKTRGQQVTLSCSPISGHRSVSWYQQTPGQGLQFLFEYFSETQRNKGNFPGRFSGRQFSNSRSEMNVSTLELGDSALYLCASTTQPTDNYGYTFGSGTRLTVV.

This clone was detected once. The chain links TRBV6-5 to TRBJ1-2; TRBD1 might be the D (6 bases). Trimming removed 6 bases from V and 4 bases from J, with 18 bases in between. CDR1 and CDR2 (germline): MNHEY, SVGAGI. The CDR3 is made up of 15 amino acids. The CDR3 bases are TGTGCCAGCAGCAAAAACAGGGTTAGTAGCTATGGCTACACCTTC. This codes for CASSKNRVSSYGYTF.

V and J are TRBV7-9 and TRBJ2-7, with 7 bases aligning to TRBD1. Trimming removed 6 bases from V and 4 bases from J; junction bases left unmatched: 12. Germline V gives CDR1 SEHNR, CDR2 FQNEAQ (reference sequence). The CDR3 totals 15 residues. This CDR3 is CASRHTTDREYEQYF. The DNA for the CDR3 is TGTGCCAGCAGACACACGACCGACAGGGAGTACGAGCAGTACTTC.

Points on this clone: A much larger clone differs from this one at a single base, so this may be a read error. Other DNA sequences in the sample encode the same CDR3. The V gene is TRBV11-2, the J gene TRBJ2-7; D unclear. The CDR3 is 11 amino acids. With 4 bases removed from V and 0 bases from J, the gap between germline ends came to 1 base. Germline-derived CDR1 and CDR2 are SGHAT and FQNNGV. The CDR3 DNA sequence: TGTGCCAGCAGCTCCTCCTACGAGCAGTACTTC. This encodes CASSSSYEQYF. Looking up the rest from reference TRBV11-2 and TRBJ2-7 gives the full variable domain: EAGVAQSPRYKIIEKRQSVAFWCNPISGHATLYWYQQILGQGPKLLIQFQNNGVVDDSQLPKDRFSAERLKGVDSTLKIQPAKLEDSAVYLCASSSSYEQYFGPGTRLTVT.

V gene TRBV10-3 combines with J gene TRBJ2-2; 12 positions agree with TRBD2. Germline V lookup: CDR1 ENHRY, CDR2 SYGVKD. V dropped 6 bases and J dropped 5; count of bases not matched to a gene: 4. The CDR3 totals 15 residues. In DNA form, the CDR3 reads TGTGCCATCAGCTCCGGGACTAGCGGGACCGGGGAGCTGTTTTTT. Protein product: CAISSGTSGTGELFF.

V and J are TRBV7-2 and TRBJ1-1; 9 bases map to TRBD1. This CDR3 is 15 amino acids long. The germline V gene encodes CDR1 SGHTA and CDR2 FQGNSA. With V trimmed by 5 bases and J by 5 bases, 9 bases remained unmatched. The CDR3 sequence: CASSPRQGVGTEAFF. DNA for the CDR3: TGTGCCAGCAGCCCACGACAGGGGGTTGGTACTGAAGCTTTCTTT.

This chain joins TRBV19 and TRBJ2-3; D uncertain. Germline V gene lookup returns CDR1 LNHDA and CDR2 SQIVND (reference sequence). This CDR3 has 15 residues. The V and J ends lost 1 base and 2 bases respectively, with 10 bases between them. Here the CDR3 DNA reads TGTGCCAGTAGTATAGGTCCGCAAGCCACAGATACGCAGTATTTT. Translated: CASSIGPQATDTQYF.

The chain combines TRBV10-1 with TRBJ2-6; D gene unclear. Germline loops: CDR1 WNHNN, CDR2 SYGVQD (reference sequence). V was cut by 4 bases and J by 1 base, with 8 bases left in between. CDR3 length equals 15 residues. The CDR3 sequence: CASSAGYSGANVLTF. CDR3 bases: TGCGCCAGCAGTGCCGGGTATTCTGGGGCCAACGTCCTGACTTTC.

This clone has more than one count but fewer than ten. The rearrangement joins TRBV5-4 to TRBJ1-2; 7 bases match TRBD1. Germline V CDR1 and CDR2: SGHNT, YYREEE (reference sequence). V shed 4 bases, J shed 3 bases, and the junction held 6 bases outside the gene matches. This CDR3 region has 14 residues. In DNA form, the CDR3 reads TGTGCCAGCAGCCTACAGGGGAGGGACTATGGCTACACCTTC. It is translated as CASSLQGRDYGYTF.

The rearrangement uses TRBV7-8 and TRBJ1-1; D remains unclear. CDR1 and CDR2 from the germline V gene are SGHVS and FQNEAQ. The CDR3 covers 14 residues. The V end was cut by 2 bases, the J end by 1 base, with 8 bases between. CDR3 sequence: CASSLSTGNTEAFF. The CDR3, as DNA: TGTGCCAGCAGCTTATCAACCGGGAACACTGAAGCTTTCTTT.

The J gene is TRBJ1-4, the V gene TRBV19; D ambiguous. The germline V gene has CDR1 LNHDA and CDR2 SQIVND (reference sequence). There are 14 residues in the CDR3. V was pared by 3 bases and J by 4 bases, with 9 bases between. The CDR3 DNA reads TGTGCCAGTAGTATTACCGGTTTTAATGAAAAACTGTTTTTT. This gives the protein CASSITGFNEKLFF.

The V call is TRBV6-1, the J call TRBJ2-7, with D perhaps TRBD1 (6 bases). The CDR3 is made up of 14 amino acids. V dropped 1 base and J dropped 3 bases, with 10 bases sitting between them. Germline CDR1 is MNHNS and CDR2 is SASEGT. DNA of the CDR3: TGTGCCAGCAGTGAAGATGTCAGGGGCTACGAGCAGTACTTC. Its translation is CASSEDVRGYEQYF.